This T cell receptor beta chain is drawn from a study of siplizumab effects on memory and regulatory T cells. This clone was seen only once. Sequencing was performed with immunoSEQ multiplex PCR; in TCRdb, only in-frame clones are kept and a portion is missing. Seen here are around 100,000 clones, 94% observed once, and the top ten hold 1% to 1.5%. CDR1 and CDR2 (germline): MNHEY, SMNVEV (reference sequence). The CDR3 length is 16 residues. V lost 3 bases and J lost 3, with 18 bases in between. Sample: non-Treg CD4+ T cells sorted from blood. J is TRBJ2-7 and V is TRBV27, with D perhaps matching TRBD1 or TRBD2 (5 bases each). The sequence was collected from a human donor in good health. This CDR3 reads CASSFSGAGNHYEQYF. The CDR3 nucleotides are TGTGCCAGCAGTTTTTCCGGGGCAGGGAACCACTACGAGCAGTACTTC.